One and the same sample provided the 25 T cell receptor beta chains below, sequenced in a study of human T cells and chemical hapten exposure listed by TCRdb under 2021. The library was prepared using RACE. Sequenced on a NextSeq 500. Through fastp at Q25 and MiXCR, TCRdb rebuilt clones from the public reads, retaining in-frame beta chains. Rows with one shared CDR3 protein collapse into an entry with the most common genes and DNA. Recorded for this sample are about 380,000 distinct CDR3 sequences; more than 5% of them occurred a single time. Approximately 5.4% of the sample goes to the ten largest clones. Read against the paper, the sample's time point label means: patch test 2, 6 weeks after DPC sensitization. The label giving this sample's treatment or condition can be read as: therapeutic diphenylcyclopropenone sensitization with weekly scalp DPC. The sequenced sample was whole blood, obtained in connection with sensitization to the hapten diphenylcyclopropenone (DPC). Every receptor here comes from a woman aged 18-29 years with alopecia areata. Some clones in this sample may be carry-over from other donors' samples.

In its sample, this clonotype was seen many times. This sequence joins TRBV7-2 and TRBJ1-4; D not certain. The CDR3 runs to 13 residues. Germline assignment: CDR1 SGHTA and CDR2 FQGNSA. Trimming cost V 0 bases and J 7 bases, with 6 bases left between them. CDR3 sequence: CASSLATGEKLFF. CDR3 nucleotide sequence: TGTGCCAGCAGCTTAGCGACTGGTGAAAAACTGTTTTTT.

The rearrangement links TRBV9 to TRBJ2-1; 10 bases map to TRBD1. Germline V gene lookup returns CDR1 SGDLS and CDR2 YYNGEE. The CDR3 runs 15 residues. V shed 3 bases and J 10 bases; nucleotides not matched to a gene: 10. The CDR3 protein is CASSATGGDLVEQFF. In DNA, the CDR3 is TGTGCCAGCAGCGCGACAGGGGGCGACCTGGTGGAGCAGTTCTTC.

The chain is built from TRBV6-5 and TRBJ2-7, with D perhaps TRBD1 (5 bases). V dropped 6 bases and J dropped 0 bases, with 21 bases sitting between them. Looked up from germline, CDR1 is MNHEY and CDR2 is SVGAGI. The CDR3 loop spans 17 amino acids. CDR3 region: CASSLHPTGQSSYEQYF. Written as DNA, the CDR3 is TGTGCCAGCAGCCTACACCCCACAGGTCAGAGCTCCTACGAGCAGTACTTC.

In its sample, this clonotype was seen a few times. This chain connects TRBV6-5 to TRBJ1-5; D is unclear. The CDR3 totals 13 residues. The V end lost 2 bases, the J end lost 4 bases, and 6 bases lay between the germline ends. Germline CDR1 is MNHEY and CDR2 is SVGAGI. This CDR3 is CASSYHSNQPQHF. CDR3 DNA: TGTGCCAGCAGTTACCATTCAAATCAGCCCCAGCATTTT.

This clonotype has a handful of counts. CDR3 sequence reads: CASSQDFTGVDYGYTF. The CDR3 DNA is TGCGCCAGCAGCCAAGATTTCACAGGGGTGGACTATGGCTACACCTTC. The chain has TRBV4-3 and TRBJ1-2; 7 nucleotides agree with TRBD1. This CDR3 spans 16 amino acids. The V segment lost 0 bases and the J segment 3 bases; nucleotides outside the gene matches: 7. Germline V lookup: CDR1 LGHNA, CDR2 YSLEER.

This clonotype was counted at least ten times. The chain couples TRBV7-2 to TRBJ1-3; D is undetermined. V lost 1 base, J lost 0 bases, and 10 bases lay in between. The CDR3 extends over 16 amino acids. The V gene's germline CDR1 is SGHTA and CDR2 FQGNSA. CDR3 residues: CASSLDGGSSGNTIYF. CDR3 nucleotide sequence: TGTGCCAGCAGCTTAGATGGCGGAAGCTCTGGAAACACCATATATTTT.

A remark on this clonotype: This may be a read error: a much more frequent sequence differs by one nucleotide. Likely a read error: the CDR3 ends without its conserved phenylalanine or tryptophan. CDR3 bases: TGTGCCAGCAGAGGGTTTACCGGAGAGACCCAGTACCTC. This codes for CASRGFTGETQYL. The rearrangement links TRBV12-3 or TRBV12-4 to TRBJ2-5; D gene uncertain. Deletions cut 6 bases from V and 4 bases from J, with 12 bases between. The CDR3 is 13 residues long.

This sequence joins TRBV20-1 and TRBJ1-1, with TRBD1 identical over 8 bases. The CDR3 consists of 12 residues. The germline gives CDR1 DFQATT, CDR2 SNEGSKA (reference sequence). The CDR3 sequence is CSAGGGRTEAFF. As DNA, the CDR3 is TGCAGCGCAGGGGGCGGTCGAACTGAAGCTTTCTTT.

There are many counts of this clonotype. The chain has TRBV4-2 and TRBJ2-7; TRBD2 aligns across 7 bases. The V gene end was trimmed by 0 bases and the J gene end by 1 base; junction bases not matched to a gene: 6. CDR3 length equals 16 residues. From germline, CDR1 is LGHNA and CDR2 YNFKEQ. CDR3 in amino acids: CASSQDRASGSYEQYF. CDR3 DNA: TGTGCCAGCAGCCAAGATCGGGCTAGCGGTTCCTACGAGCAGTACTTC.

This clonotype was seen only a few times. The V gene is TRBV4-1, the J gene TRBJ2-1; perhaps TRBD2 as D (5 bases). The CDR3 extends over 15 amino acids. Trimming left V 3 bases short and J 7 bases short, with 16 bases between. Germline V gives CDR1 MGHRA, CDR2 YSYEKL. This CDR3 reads CASSQGVAIRNEQFF. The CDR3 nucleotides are TGCGCCAGCAGCCAGGGAGTAGCAATTCGGAATGAGCAGTTCTTC.

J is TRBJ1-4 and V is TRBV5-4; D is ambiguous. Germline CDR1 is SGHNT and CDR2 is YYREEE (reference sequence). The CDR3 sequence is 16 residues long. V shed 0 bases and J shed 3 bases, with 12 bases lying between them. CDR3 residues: CASSLGIGAANEKLFF. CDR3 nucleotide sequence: TGTGCCAGCAGCTTGGGAATCGGTGCAGCTAATGAAAAACTGTTTTTT.

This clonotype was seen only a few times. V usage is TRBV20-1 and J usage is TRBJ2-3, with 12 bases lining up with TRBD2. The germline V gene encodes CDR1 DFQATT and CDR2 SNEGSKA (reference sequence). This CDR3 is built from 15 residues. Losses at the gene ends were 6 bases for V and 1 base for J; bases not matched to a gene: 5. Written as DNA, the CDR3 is TGCAGTGCCCTAGCGGGGGGGCCGGGCACAGATACGCAGTATTTT. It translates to CSALAGGPGTDTQYF.

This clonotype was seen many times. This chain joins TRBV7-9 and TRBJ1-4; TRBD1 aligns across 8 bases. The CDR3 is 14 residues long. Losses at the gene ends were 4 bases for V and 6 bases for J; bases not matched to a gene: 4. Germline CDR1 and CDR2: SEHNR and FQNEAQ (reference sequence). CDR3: CASSSGQGHEKLFF. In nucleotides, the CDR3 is TGTGCCAGCAGCTCCGGACAGGGCCATGAAAAACTGTTTTTT.

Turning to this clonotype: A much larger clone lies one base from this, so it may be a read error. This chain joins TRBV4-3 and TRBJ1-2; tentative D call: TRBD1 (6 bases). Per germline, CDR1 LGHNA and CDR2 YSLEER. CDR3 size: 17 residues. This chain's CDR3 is CASSQDISGVTNYGYAF. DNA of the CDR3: TGCGCCAGCAGCCAGGACATATCAGGGGTAACCAACTATGGCTACGCCTTC.

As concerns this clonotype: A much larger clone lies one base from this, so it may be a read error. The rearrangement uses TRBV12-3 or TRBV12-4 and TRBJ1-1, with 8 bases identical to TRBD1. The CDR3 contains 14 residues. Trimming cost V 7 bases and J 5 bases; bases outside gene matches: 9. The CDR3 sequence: CASNTGTGRTEAFF. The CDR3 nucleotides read TGTGCCAGCAATACCGGGACAGGCCGGACTGAAGCTTTCTTT.

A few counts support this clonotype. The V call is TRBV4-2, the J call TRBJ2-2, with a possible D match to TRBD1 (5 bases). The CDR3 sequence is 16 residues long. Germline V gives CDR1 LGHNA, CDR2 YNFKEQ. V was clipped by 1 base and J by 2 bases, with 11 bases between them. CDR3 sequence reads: CASSQVWGPNTGELFF. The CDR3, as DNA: TGTGCCAGCAGCCAAGTCTGGGGCCCAAACACCGGGGAGCTGTTTTTT.

The CDR3 nucleotides are TGTGCCAGCAGTCCTCAGGCGCCCCGCTCCTACAATGAGCAGTTCTTC. As protein: CASSPQAPRSYNEQFF. The chain combines TRBV12-3 or TRBV12-4 with TRBJ2-1; D is uncertain. The CDR3 length is 16 residues. V lost 5 bases and J lost 0, with 14 bases in between.

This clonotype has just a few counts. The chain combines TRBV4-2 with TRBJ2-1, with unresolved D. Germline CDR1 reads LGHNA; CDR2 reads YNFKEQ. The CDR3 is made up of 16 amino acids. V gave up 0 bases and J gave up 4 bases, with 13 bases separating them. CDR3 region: CASSQEVAVEYNEQFF. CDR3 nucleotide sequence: TGTGCCAGCAGCCAAGAAGTGGCGGTGGAATACAATGAGCAGTTCTTC.

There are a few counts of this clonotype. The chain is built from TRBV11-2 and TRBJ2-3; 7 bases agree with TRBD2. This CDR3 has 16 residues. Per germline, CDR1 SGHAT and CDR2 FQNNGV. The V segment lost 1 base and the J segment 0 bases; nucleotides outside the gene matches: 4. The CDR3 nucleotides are TGTGCCAGCAGCTTAGTCGGGGGGTCTAGCACAGATACGCAGTATTTT. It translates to CASSLVGGSSTDTQYF.

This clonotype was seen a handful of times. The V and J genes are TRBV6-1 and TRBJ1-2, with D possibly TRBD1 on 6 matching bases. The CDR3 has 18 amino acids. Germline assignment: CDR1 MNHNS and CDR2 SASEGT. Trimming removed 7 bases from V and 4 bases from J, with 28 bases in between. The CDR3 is CASTRSEAGAHLGYGYTF. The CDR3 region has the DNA TGTGCCAGCACCAGAAGTGAGGCGGGGGCCCACCTAGGCTATGGCTACACCTTC.

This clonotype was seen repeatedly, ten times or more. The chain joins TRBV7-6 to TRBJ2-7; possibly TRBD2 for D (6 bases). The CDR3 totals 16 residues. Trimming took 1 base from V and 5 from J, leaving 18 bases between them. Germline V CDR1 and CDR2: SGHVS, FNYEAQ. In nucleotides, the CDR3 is TGTGCCAGCAGCTTAGGGATAGGGAGCGCGGGGCACGAGCAGTACTTC. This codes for CASSLGIGSAGHEQYF.

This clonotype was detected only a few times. The chain's CDR3 is CATSGTGWYAEDTQYF. CDR3 bases: TGTGCCACCAGTGGGACGGGGTGGTATGCCGAAGATACGCAGTATTTT. The chain links TRBV24-1 to TRBJ2-3; D is possibly TRBD2 (5 bases). The CDR3 is made up of 16 amino acids. Germline values: CDR1 KGHDR, CDR2 SFDVKD. The ends were cut back, 5 bases at V and 5 bases at J, with 19 bases in the middle.

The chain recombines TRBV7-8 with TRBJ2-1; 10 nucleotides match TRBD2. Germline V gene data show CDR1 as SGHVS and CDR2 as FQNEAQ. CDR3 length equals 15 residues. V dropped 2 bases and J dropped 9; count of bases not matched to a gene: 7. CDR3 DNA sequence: TGTGCCAGCAGCTTAAAGGCTAGCGGGGGTCGTGAGCAGTTCTTC. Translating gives CASSLKASGGREQFF.

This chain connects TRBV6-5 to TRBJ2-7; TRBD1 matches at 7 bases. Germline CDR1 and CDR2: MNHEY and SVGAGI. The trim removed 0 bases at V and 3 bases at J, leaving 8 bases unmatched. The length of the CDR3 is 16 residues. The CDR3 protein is CASSYSSRGTFYEQYF. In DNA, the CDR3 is TGTGCCAGCAGTTACTCGAGCAGGGGGACATTCTACGAGCAGTACTTC.

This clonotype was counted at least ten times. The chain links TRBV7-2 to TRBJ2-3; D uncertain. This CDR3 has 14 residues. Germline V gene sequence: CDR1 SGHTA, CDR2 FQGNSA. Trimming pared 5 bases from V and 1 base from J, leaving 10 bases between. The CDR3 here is CASSPQVGTDTQYF. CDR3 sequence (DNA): TGTGCCAGCAGCCCCCAAGTGGGCACAGATACGCAGTATTTT.